The present TCR beta chain was sequenced within a study of early T cells in non-severe SARS-CoV-2 infection. In its sample, this clonotype was seen many times. Attachment of unique molecular identifiers was made to individual cDNA molecules. TCRdb re-called the 5' RACE reads through MiXCR, storing one row per CDR3 protein. The sample holds about 30,000 distinct CDR3 sequences, approximately 6% seen once. The receptor's source is an adult who was a healthcare worker with PCR-confirmed SARS-CoV-2 infection or an uninfected control (not recorded which). Specimen: whole blood.

CDR3: CASSSPWGHEKLFF. DNA for the CDR3: TGTGCCAGCAGTTCCCCCTGGGGGCATGAAAAACTGTTTTTT. The chain combines TRBV12-3 or TRBV12-4 with TRBJ1-4; D is possibly TRBD1 (6 bases). The CDR3 runs to 14 residues. Trimming took off 4 bases at V and 6 bases at J, with 12 bases between the two ends.